The source of this TCR beta chain is a study of T-cell memory formation after mild COVID-19. CDR1 and CDR2 from the germline V gene are SGHRS and YFSETQ. Germline trimming cut 0 bases from V and 10 bases from J; bases unmatched to any gene: 4. The CDR3 consists of 14 residues. General study results and limits: CD4+ contracting clones lay mainly in CM and EM, CD8+ ones in EMRA.

This clonotype was counted many times. Its antigen is as yet unknown. After 5'RACE with constant-segment primers, TCR alpha and TCR beta cDNA libraries carrying sample barcodes and UMIs were obtained. From the 5' RACE reads, TCRdb called clonotypes with MiXCR, one entry per CDR3 protein. The table has around 300,000 distinct CDR3 sequences, under 8.5% seen once. Sequenced material: PBMCs or a T cell subset sorted from them (not recorded which). The V gene is TRBV5-1, the J gene TRBJ1-6; TRBD1 aligns across 7 bases. The receptor was derived from a man aged 18 to 29 who had mild COVID-19 (a few samples of this study predate the infection). Cell type and time point are not known. The CDR3 spells CASSLAGQRSPLHF. CDR3 DNA sequence: TGCGCCAGCAGCTTGGCGGGACAGCGCTCACCCCTCCACTTT.